This record looks at one TCR beta chain sequence and its context. Its antigen is unidentified. Time point described: week 47, end of study. Vaccination used 300 ug of mutant IDH1 20-mer peptide per dose, with topical imiquimod. CDR3 length: 15 residues. After removal of 6 bases from V and 2 bases from J, the junction contained 6 bases not matched to a gene. Germline CDR1 and CDR2: LNHDA and SQIVND (reference sequence). Assay used: immunoSEQ multiplex PCR; TCRdb lists only in-frame clones, some missing. The repertoire holds some 10,000 clones, with about four fifths as singletons. The data were obtained in a study of a mutant IDH1 vaccine in newly diagnosed glioma.

The TCR sequence derives from a man aged 30 to 39 with glioma. The sequencing here drew on PBMCs, taken from a glioma patient whose treatment included an IDH1 peptide vaccine. The chain links TRBV19 to TRBJ1-3; 8 bases map to TRBD1. The CDR3 nucleotides are TGTGCCAGTAGAACAGACAGGGGAACTGGAAACACCATATATTTT. Its protein product is CASRTDRGTGNTIYF.